This T cell receptor (beta chain) was observed in a study of T cell changes during pregnancy in multiple sclerosis. Clones were sequenced by immunoSEQ multiplex PCR, and TCRdb holds only the in-frame ones, with some missing. Here the sample spans about 59,000 clones, around 94% being singletons. V lost 3 bases, J lost 4 bases, and 7 bases lay in between. Germline V lookup: CDR1 KGHSY, CDR2 FQNENV. The CDR3 is 13 amino acids. Sequencing used CD8+ T cells from peripheral blood mononuclear cells, obtained after pregnancy. The V gene is TRBV16, the J gene TRBJ1-3; D is uncertain. The sequence came from a female donor with multiple sclerosis, enrolled in a pregnancy study. CDR3 bases: TGTGCCAGCAGCCAGGGCTCGGGAAACACCATATATTTT. Encoded protein: CASSQGSGNTIYF.